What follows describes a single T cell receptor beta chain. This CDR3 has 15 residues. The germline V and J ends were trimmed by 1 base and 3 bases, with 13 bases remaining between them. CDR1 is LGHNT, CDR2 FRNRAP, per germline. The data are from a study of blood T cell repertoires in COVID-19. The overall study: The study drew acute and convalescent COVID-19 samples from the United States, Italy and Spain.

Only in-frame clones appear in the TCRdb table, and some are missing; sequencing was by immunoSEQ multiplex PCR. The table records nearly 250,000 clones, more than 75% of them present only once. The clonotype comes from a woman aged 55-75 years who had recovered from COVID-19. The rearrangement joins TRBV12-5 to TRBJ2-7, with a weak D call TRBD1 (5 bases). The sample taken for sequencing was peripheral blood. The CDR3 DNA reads TGTGCTAGTGGTTTGGGACCAGGGCCCGGCTACGAGCAGTACTTC. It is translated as CASGLGPGPGYEQYF.